This T cell receptor beta chain originates from a study of blood T cell repertoires in COVID-19. Study at large: Samples came from the United States, Italy and Spain, spanning acute and convalescent COVID-19. T cells, B-cell-depleted T cells, or PBMCs provided the cDNA or gDNA that served as material.

Germline V lookup: CDR1 MNHEY, CDR2 SVGAGI. This CDR3 comprises 13 residues. Trimming took off 7 bases at V and 2 bases at J, with 11 bases between the two ends. In the original processing: Amplification from reference gene primers served as the basis for estimated nucleated cell counts. Here immunoSEQ multiplex PCR was the method, and the copy in TCRdb shows in-frame clones only, minus some. The V and J calls and the clone size are those of that table, but D and trimming were determined from the DNA. The data contain approximately 190,000 clones, over 80% of them seen just once; the ten biggest clones take up 7.8%.

The material sequenced was peripheral blood. The clonotype was recovered from a woman in her sixties with COVID-19, enrolled during active disease. This chain links TRBV6-5 with TRBJ1-1, with unresolved D. The CDR3 here is CASTQRHNTEAFF. The CDR3 DNA follows: TGTGCCAGCACCCAGAGACATAACACTGAAGCTTTCTTT.